The 22 T cell receptor beta chains presented below share a single source sample, sequenced in a study of T cell repertoires in cytomegalovirus infection. No antigens are known for them. One entry per CDR3 protein, called by TCRdb with MiXCR from the reads. The sample includes some 800,000 distinct CDR3 sequences, under 35% seen only once; the top ten take about an eighth. The starting material was cultured CD8+ T cells from PBMCs, obtained from culture after CMV antigen stimulation. Receptors were obtained from a human donor in good health (CMV status not recorded). Some clones in this sample may be carry-over from other donors' samples.

This clonotype was detected a few times. CDR3 bases: TGTGCCACGGTCTCGCGGGGGGGGGAAGAGACCCAGTACTTC. It codes for CATVSRGGEETQYF. The genes are TRBV2 and TRBJ2-5; 9 nucleotides align to TRBD2. The CDR3 loop spans 14 amino acids. V lost 10 bases, J lost 3 bases, and 9 bases stayed unmatched. The V gene's germline CDR1 is SNHLY and CDR2 FYNNEI.

This clonotype was seen a few times. The CDR3 reads CASSSLTGSNTDTQYF. DNA for the CDR3: TGTGCCAGCAGTTCGTTGACAGGGAGCAACACAGATACGCAGTATTTT. This chain links TRBV27 with TRBJ2-3; 7 bases agree with TRBD1. With V trimmed by 4 bases and J by 2 bases, 9 bases remained unmatched. Germline V CDR1 and CDR2: MNHEY, SMNVEV (reference sequence). This CDR3 has 16 amino acids.

This clonotype was observed once. The chain combines TRBV6-6 with TRBJ2-3, with 7 bases that match TRBD2. There are 15 residues in the CDR3. Losses at the gene ends were 6 bases for V and 4 bases for J; bases not matched to a gene: 10. Looked up from germline, CDR1 is MNHNY and CDR2 is SVGAGI (reference sequence). The CDR3 DNA reads TGTGCCAGCAGCCCGACGGGAGGAGGCCCAGATACGCAGTATTTT. It codes for CASSPTGGGPDTQYF.

The chain recombines TRBV5-4 with TRBJ2-7, with 8 bases fitting TRBD2. CDR1 is SGHNT, CDR2 YYREEE, per germline (reference sequence). The CDR3 has 15 amino acids. Trimming at V came to 4 bases and at J to 5 bases, leaving 11 bases not matched to a gene. The DNA of the CDR3 is TGTGCCAGCAGCCTCCTGGCGGGGGGCCTTGACGAGCAGTACTTC. This encodes CASSLLAGGLDEQYF.

V and J are TRBV4-3 and TRBJ2-5; 10 positions match TRBD2. With 0 bases clipped from V and 4 bases from J, the junction kept 8 bases outside the gene matches. This CDR3 comprises 17 residues. The V gene's germline CDR1 is LGHNA and CDR2 YSLEER. The DNA for the CDR3 is TGCGCCAGCAGCCAAGAAACTCTAGCGGGGGCAGGAGAGACCCAGTACTTC. It codes for CASSQETLAGAGETQYF.

A few counts support this clonotype. The V and J genes are TRBV5-1 and TRBJ2-7; 9 bases agree with TRBD2. The CDR3 loop spans 14 amino acids. Germline trimming cut 1 base from V and 5 bases from J; bases unmatched to any gene: 4. Germline V gives CDR1 SGHRS, CDR2 YFSETQ. This chain's CDR3 is CASSLRGGAHEQYF. The CDR3 DNA reads as TGCGCCAGCAGCTTGCGCGGGGGGGCCCACGAGCAGTACTTC.

This clonotype was picked up many times. The chain has TRBV7-3 and TRBJ2-3, with D perhaps TRBD1 or TRBD2 (7 bases each). CDR1 and CDR2 (germline): SGHTA, FQGTGA. The V gene lost 4 bases and the J gene lost 4 bases, with 15 bases spanning the gap. CDR3 size: 15 residues. The CDR3 DNA reads as TGTGCCAGCAGCTCCTGGGGGGGACAGTCAGATACGCAGTATTTT. This translates into CASSSWGGQSDTQYF. Together with reference TRBV7-3 and TRBJ2-3, the CDR3 gives the full variable domain: GAGVSQTPSNKVTEKGKYVELRCDPISGHTALYWYRQSLGQGPEFLIYFQGTGAADDSGLPNDRFFAVRPEGSVSTLKIQRTERGDSAVYLCASSSWGGQSDTQYFGPGTRLTVL.

This clonotype was recorded many times. At one end, the junction sequence differs from germline, possibly due to a read error. The chain couples TRBV7-7 to TRBJ2-5, with 8 bases identical to TRBD1. Germline CDR1 reads SSHAT; CDR2 reads FNYEAQ (reference sequence). This CDR3 is built from 15 residues. CDR3 amino acids: CASSTRDRNQETQYF. Written as DNA, the CDR3 is TGTGCTAGCAGCACCCGGGACAGGAACCAAGAGACCCAGTACTTC.

This clonotype has at least ten counts. This chain links TRBV7-2 with TRBJ1-2; D remains ambiguous. The CDR3 is made up of 19 amino acids. Per germline, CDR1 SGHTA and CDR2 FQGNSA. V gave up 5 bases and J gave up 2 bases, with 27 bases separating them. CDR3 sequence (DNA): TGTGCCAGCAGCACTACCCGAAACCAGGACGAGTCTTTCAACTATGGCTACACCTTC. Translation: CASSTTRNQDESFNYGYTF.

The gene calls are TRBV6-6 and TRBJ1-1, with D maybe TRBD1 (6 bases). CDR3 length: 15 amino acids. V dropped 6 bases and J dropped 1 base, with 15 bases sitting between them. Looked up from germline, CDR1 is MNHNY and CDR2 is SVGAGI (reference sequence). The CDR3 nucleotides read TGTGCCAGCAGCCACTTCGGACAGCGGAACACTGAAGCTTTCTTT. This gives the protein CASSHFGQRNTEAFF.

The chain links TRBV9 to TRBJ2-3, with 13 bases fitting TRBD2. Looked up from germline, CDR1 is SGDLS and CDR2 is YYNGEE. The CDR3 sequence is 17 residues long. V lost 3 bases to trimming and J lost 2 bases; unmatched junction nucleotides: 6. The CDR3 DNA follows: TGTGCCAGCAGCGAGGAGGGACTAGCGGGACCCACAGATACGCAGTATTTT. This encodes CASSEEGLAGPTDTQYF. The variable domain in full, completed from reference TRBV9 and TRBJ2-3, reads DSGVTQTPKHLITATGQRVTLRCSPRSGDLSVYWYQQSLDQGLQFLIQYYNGEERAKGNILERFSAQQFPDLHSELNLSSLELGDSALYFCASSEEGLAGPTDTQYFGPGTRLTVL.

This clonotype has a handful of counts. The chain uses TRBV7-6 and TRBJ1-2, with D hard to call. CDR1 and CDR2 (germline): SGHVS, FNYEAQ. V lost 5 bases and J 5 bases, leaving 12 bases between the germline ends. The CDR3 length is 13 residues. CDR3 sequence: CASSPDGIYGYTF. The CDR3 nucleotides are TGTGCCAGCAGCCCGGACGGAATTTATGGCTACACCTTC.

This clonotype has a single count. The genes are TRBV25-1 and TRBJ1-2; D is unresolved. This CDR3 has 12 residues. Germline V gene sequence: CDR1 MGHDK, CDR2 SYGVNS. The V end lost 4 bases, the J end lost 6 bases, and 9 bases lay between the germline ends. In nucleotides, the CDR3 is TGTGCCAGCAGTGGACTGGCTCATGGCTACACCTTC. It specifies CASSGLAHGYTF.

The gene calls are TRBV5-8 and TRBJ2-7, with TRBD1 as a possible D gene (5 bases). The CDR3 totals 14 residues. Trimming pared 0 bases from V and 2 bases from J, leaving 9 bases between. Germline-derived CDR1 and CDR2 are SGHTS and YDEGEE. The DNA of the CDR3 is TGTGCCAGCAGCTTGGCCCGACAGACCTACGAGCAGTACGTC. Translating gives CASSLARQTYEQYV.

The V call is TRBV28, the J call TRBJ2-1, with 7 bases aligning to TRBD2. The CDR3 is made up of 13 amino acids. Germline values: CDR1 MDHEN, CDR2 SYDVKM. V lost 5 bases to trimming and J lost 6 bases; unmatched junction nucleotides: 4. The CDR3 coding sequence is TGTGCCAGCAGTCTCTTAGCGGGCAATGAGCAGTTCTTC. It translates to CASSLLAGNEQFF. Full variable domain (rest looked up from reference TRBV28 and TRBJ2-1): DVKVTQSSRYLVKRTGEKVFLECVQDMDHENMFWYRQDPGLGLRLIYFSYDVKMKEKGDIPEGYSVSREKKERFSLILESASTNQTSMYLCASSLLAGNEQFFGPGTRLTVL.

This clonotype was seen only a few times. This rearrangement joins TRBV7-8 to TRBJ1-1; D gene uncertain. The CDR3 contains 16 residues. V gave up 1 base and J gave up 7 bases, with 19 bases separating them. Germline lookup yields CDR1 SGHVS and CDR2 FQNEAQ. CDR3: CASSLGVRASGGEAFF. The CDR3, as DNA: TGTGCCAGCAGCTTAGGGGTTAGGGCCTCGGGCGGTGAAGCTTTCTTT.

The V gene is TRBV11-2, the J gene TRBJ1-2, with 11 bases identical to TRBD1. Looked up from germline, CDR1 is SGHAT and CDR2 is FQNNGV. Trimming cost V 0 bases and J 7 bases; bases outside gene matches: 4. The CDR3 runs to 15 residues. In DNA form, the CDR3 reads TGTGCCAGCAGCTTAGATCCGGACAGGGGGCCTGGCTACACCTTC. Residues: CASSLDPDRGPGYTF.

The chain is built from TRBV10-3 and TRBJ2-6; D may correspond to TRBD1 or TRBD2 (5 bases each). Trimming left V 11 bases short and J 0 bases short, with 26 bases between. The germline V gene encodes CDR1 ENHRY and CDR2 SYGVKD. The CDR3 is made up of 19 amino acids. The CDR3 region is CARKVNNEGSTSGANVLTF. The CDR3, as DNA: TGTGCCCGCAAGGTTAATAATGAGGGGTCTACCTCTGGGGCCAACGTCCTGACTTTC.

This clonotype showed up just a few times. The chain employs TRBV19 and TRBJ1-1; D may be TRBD1 (5 bases). The CDR3 spans 14 residues. V lost 8 bases and J lost 4, with 17 bases in between. Germline V gene data show CDR1 as LNHDA and CDR2 as SQIVND (reference sequence). The CDR3: CASRRDLKGTEAFF. In DNA form, the CDR3 reads TGTGCCAGTCGCCGGGACCTCAAGGGCACTGAAGCTTTCTTT.

This clonotype has only a few counts. This sequence joins TRBV7-3 and TRBJ2-1; TRBD2 might be the D (6 bases). The V end lost 4 bases, the J end lost 6 bases, and 10 bases lay between the germline ends. Germline V CDR1 and CDR2: SGHTA, FQGTGA. CDR3 size: 13 residues. The CDR3 region has the DNA TGTGCCAGCAGCTCCGCCGGGGGCAATGAGCAGTTCTTC. Residues: CASSSAGGNEQFF.

In this sample, this clonotype turned up a few times. The rearrangement links TRBV18 to TRBJ1-1; 7 positions match TRBD1. Germline V lookup: CDR1 KGHSH, CDR2 LQKENI. The trim removed 5 bases at V and 6 bases at J, leaving 12 bases unmatched. The CDR3 runs to 15 residues. CDR3 DNA: TGTGCCAGCTCATCTTCAATTGACAGGGATGCTGAAGCTTTCTTT. Its translation is CASSSSIDRDAEAFF.

This clonotype was picked up one time. This may be a read error: a much more frequent sequence differs by one nucleotide. J is TRBJ2-5 and V is TRBV7-6; 12 bases fit TRBD1. This CDR3 spans 15 amino acids. Germline values: CDR1 SGHVS, CDR2 FNYEAQ. V dropped 5 bases and J dropped 9; count of bases not matched to a gene: 10. The CDR3 coding sequence is TGTGCCAGCAGCGTCGTCCCGGGACAGGGGGCGGCCCAGTACTTC. The encoded protein is CASSVVPGQGAAQYF.